The clone carrying this T cell receptor beta chain was seen ten or more times. Antigen: not known. The data were taken from a study of T cells in Graves' hyperthyroidism and ophthalmopathy. Study-wide findings and caveats: Also found in blood were most expanded thyroid clonotypes above 0.001. Using 13 V-J features, a model discriminated ophthalmopathy from stable hyperthyroidism.

When ophthalmopathy did not progress within 18 months, Graves' hyperthyroidism was considered stable. The patients, who ranged from 18 to 65 in age, presented with newly diagnosed hyperthyroidism lasting under 2 months. RNA transcripts served as the template for amplifying TCR beta CDR3 regions. The HTBI primer set served for first-round RT-PCR of the TCR CDR3. TCRdb processed the multiplex PCR reads anew with MiXCR; each CDR3 protein has one entry. Seen here are about 720,000 distinct CDR3 sequences, about 16% observed once, and the top ten hold roughly 8%. Sequences were obtained from blood. This clonotype originated in a man aged 18 to 30 with Graves' hyperthyroidism.

The DNA for the CDR3 is TGTGCCAGCAGTTACTCCGGACCCCATGGAGCCTACGAGCAGTACTTC. As protein: CASSYSGPHGAYEQYF. V gene TRBV6-2 or TRBV6-3 combines with J gene TRBJ2-7, with D uncertain. CDR1 and CDR2 (germline): MNHEY, SVGEGT. The CDR3 spans 16 residues. With 0 bases removed from V and 2 bases from J, the gap between germline ends came to 14 bases.